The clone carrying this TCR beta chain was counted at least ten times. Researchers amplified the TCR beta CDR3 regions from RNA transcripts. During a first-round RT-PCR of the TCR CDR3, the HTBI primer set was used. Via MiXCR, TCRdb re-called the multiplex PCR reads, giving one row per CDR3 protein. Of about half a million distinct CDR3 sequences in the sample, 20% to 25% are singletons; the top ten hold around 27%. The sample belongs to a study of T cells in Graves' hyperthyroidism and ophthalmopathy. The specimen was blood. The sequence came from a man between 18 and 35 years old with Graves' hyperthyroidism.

Here the CDR3 DNA reads TGTGCCAGCAGTGAGTTACTGAACACTGAAGCTTTCTTT. Its translation is CASSELLNTEAFF. The V call is TRBV2, the J call TRBJ1-1; D call uncertain. CDR1 is SNHLY and CDR2 is FYNNEI in the germline V gene. The V end lost 3 bases, the J end lost 0 bases, and 5 bases lay between the germline ends. CDR3 length: 13 amino acids.